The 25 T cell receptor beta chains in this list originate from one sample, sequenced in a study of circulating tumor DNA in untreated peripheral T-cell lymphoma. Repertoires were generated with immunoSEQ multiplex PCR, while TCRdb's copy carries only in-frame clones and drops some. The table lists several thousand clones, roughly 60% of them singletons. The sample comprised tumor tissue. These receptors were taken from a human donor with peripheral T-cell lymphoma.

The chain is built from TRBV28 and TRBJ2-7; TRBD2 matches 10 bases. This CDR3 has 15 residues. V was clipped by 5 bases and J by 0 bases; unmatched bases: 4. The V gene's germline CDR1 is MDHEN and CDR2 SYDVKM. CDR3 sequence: CASSGTSAGSYEQYF. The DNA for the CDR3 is TGTGCCAGCAGTGGGACTAGCGCCGGCTCCTACGAGCAGTACTTC.

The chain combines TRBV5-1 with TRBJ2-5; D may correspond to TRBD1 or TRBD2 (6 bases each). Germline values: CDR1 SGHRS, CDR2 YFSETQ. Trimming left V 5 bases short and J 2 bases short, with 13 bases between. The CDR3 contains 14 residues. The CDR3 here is CASSGRGLQETQYF. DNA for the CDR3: TGCGCCAGCAGTGGTCGGGGGCTTCAAGAGACCCAGTACTTC.

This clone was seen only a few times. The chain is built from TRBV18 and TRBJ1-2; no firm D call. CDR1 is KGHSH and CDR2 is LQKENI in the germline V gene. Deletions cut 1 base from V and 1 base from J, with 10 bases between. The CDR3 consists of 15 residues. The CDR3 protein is CASSPLAGNNYGYTF. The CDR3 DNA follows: TGTGCCAGCTCACCACTGGCCGGAAATAACTATGGCTACACCTTC. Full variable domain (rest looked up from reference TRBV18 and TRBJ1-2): NAGVMQNPRHLVRRRGQEARLRCSPMKGHSHVYWYRQLPEEGLKFMVYLQKENIIDESGMPKERFSAEFPKEGPSILRIQQVVRGDSAAYFCASSPLAGNNYGYTFGSGTRLTVV.

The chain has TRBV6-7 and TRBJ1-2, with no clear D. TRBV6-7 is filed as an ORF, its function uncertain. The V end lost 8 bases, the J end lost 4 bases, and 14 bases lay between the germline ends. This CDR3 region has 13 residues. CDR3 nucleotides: TGTGCCAGCGGAACCTGGGTTGGCTATGGCTACACCTTC. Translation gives CASGTWVGYGYTF.

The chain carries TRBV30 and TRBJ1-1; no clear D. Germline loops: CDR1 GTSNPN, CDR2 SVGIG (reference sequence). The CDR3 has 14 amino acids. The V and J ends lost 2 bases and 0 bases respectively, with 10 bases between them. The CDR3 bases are TGTGCCTGGAGTTCCAGGACGTTGAACACTGAAGCTTTCTTT. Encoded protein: CAWSSRTLNTEAFF.

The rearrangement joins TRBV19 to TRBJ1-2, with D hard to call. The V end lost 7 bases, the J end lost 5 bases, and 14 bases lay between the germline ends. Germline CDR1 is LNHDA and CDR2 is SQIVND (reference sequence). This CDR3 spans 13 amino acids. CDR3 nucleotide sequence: TGTGCCAGTAATCCAGGTGGCGTGTATGGCTACACCTTC. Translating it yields CASNPGGVYGYTF.

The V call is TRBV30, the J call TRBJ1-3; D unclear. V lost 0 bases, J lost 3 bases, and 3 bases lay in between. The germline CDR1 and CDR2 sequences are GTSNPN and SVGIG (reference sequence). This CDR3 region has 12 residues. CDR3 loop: CAWSVLGNTIYF. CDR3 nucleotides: TGTGCCTGGAGTGTACTTGGAAACACCATATATTTT.

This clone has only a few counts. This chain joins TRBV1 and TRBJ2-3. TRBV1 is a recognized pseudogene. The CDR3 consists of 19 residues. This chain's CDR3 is CASSQGLFGGVGNPDTQYF. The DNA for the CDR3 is TGCGCCAGCAGCCAAGGGCTCTTTGGTGGTGTCGGTAATCCAGATACGCAGTATTTT.

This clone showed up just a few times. CDR3 protein: CASSQGHSRDNEQFF. Written as DNA, the CDR3 is TGCGCCAGCAGCCAAGGTCATAGCAGGGACAATGAGCAGTTCTTC. J is TRBJ2-1 and V is TRBV4-1, with TRBD1 as a possible D gene (5 bases). The CDR3 spans 15 residues. Deletions cut 1 base from V and 5 bases from J, with 12 bases between. Germline CDR1 and CDR2: MGHRA and YSYEKL.

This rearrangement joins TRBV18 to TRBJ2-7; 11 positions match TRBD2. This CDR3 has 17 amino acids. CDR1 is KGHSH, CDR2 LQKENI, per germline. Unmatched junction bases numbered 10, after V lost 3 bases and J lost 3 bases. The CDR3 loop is CASSPQSSSGRFYEQYF. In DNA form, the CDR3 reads TGTGCCAGCTCACCCCAATCTTCTAGCGGGAGGTTCTACGAGCAGTACTTC.

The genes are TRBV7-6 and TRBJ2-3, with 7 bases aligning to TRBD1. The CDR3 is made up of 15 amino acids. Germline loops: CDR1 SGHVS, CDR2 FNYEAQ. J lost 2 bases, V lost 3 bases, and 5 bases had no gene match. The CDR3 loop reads CASSFGTVLTDTQYF. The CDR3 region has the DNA TGTGCCAGCAGCTTCGGGACAGTCCTCACAGATACGCAGTATTTT.

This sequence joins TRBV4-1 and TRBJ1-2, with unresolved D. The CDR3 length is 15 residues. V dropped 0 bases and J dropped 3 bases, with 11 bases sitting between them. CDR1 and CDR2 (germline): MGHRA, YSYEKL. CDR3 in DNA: TGCGCCAGCAGCCAAGATCCTTCGGTTCACTATGGCTACACCTTC. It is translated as CASSQDPSVHYGYTF.

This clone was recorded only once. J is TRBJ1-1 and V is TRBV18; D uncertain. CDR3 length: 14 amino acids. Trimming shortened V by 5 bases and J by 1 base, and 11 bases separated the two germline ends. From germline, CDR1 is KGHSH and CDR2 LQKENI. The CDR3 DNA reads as TGTGCCAGCTCAGTGGGGTTGACGAACACTGAAGCTTTCTTT. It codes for CASSVGLTNTEAFF.

The CDR3 bases are TGTGCCAGCTCACCACGCAGTAACTATGGCTACACCTTC. Its protein product is CASSPRSNYGYTF. The rearrangement joins TRBV18 to TRBJ1-2; D remains unclear. The germline V gene has CDR1 KGHSH and CDR2 LQKENI. This CDR3 region has 13 residues. Trimming took off 1 base at V and 1 base at J, with 4 bases between the two ends. The complete variable domain, with remaining parts taken from reference TRBV18 and TRBJ1-2, reads NAGVMQNPRHLVRRRGQEARLRCSPMKGHSHVYWYRQLPEEGLKFMVYLQKENIIDESGMPKERFSAEFPKEGPSILRIQQVVRGDSAAYFCASSPRSNYGYTFGSGTRLTVV.

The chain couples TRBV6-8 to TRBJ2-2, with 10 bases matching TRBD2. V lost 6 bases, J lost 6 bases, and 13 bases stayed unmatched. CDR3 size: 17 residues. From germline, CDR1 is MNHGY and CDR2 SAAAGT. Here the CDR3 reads CASRKEPSGGVSGELFF. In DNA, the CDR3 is TGTGCCAGCAGGAAAGAGCCTAGCGGGGGTGTTTCCGGGGAGCTGTTTTTT.

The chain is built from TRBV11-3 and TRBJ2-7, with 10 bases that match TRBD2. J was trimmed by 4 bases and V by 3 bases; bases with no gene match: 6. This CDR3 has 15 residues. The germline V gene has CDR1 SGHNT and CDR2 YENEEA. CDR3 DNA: TGTGCCAGCAGCTTTACTAGCGGGATTAAATACGAGCAGTACTTC. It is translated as CASSFTSGIKYEQYF.

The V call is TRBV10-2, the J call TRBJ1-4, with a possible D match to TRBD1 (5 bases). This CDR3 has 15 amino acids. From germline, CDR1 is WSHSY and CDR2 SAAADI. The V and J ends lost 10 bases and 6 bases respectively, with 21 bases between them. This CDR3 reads CATSNRGVSDEKLFF. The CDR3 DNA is TGCGCCACCTCAAACCGGGGGGTGTCCGATGAAAAACTGTTTTTT.

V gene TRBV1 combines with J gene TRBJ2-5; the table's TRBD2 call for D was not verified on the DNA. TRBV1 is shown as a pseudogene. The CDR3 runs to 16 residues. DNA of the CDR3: TGCGCCAGCAGCCCTGGGGTAGCGGGGAACCAAGAGACCCAGTACTTC. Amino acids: CASSPGVAGNQETQYF.

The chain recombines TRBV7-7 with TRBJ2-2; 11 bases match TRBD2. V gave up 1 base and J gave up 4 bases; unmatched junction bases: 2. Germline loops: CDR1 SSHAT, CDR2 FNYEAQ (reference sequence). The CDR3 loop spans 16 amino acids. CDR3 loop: CASSLVLAGATGELFF. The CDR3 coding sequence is TGTGCCAGCAGCTTAGTACTAGCGGGGGCCACCGGGGAGCTGTTTTTT.

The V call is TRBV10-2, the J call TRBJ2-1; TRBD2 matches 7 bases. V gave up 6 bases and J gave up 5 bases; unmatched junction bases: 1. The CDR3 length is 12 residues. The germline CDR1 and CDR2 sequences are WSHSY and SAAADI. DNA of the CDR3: TGCGCCAGCAGGGGACTAAACAATGAGCAGTTCTTC. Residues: CASRGLNNEQFF.

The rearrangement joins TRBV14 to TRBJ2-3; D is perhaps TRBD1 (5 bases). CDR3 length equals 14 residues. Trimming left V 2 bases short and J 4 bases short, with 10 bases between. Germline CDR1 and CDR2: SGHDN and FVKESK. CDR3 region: CASSQQGWADTQYF. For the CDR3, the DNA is TGTGCCAGCAGCCAACAGGGCTGGGCAGATACGCAGTATTTT.

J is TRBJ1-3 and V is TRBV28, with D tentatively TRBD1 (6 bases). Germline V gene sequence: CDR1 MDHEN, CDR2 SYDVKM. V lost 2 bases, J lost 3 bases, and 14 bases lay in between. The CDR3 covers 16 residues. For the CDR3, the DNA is TGTGCCAGCAGTTTAAGGGGCGGGGGCTATGGAAACACCATATATTTT. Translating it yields CASSLRGGGYGNTIYF.

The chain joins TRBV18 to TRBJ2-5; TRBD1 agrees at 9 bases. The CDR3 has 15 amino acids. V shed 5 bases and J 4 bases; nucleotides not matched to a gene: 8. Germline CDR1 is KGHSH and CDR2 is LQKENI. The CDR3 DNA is TGTGCCAGCTCATATACAGGGGGCGTTCGAGAGACCCAGTACTTC. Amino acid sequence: CASSYTGGVRETQYF.

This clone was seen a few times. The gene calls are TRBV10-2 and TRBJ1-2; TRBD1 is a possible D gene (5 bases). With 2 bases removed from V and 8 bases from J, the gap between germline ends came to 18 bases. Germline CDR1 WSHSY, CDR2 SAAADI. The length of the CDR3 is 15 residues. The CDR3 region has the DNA TGCGCCAGCAGTGAGACCCGTAGGGACTTGGGCGGCTACACCTTC. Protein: CASSETRRDLGGYTF.

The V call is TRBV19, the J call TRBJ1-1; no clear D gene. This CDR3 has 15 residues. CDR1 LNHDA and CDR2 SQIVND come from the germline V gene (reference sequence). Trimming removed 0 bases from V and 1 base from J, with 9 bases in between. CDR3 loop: CASSIDHGENTEAFF. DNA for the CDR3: TGTGCCAGTAGTATAGATCACGGTGAGAACACTGAAGCTTTCTTT.